The 23 T cell receptor beta chains given below trace back to one sample, sequenced in a study of T cell responses to AZD1222 COVID-19 vaccine. Only in-frame clones appear in the TCRdb table, and some are missing; sequencing was by immunoSEQ multiplex PCR. This sample has about 120,000 clones; 75% to 95% occur once, and the top ten carry roughly 5.7%. The sequenced sample was peripheral blood, obtained on day 0 of AZD1222 vaccination. The source is an adult in good health.

The genes are TRBV5-4 and TRBJ2-5, with D possibly matching TRBD1 (6 bases). The germline V gene encodes CDR1 SGHNT and CDR2 YYREEE (reference sequence). The V and J ends lost 5 bases and 5 bases respectively, with 13 bases between them. This CDR3 is built from 13 residues. Here the CDR3 DNA reads TGTGCCAGCAGGCACAGGGATTTGGAGACCCAGTACTTC. It translates to CASRHRDLETQYF.

The V call is TRBV30, the J call TRBJ1-5, with D possibly being TRBD1 (6 bases). The CDR3 spans 21 residues. Germline CDR1 is GTSNPN and CDR2 is SVGIG (reference sequence). The V end lost 0 bases, the J end lost 3 bases, and 30 bases lay between the germline ends. CDR3 sequence: CAWSVGLLRGGGDGANQPQHF. CDR3 in DNA: TGTGCCTGGAGTGTAGGTCTCCTCCGAGGGGGGGGCGACGGGGCCAATCAGCCCCAGCATTTT.

This clone was recorded once. This sequence joins TRBV7-9 and TRBJ1-3; maybe TRBD1 (6 bases). There are 19 residues in the CDR3. Per the germline V gene, CDR1 is SEHNR and CDR2 is FQNEAQ (reference sequence). The V end was cut by 5 bases, the J end by 2 bases, with 25 bases between. Written as DNA, the CDR3 is TGTGCCAGCAGCCCGGATCGGGGGGCAACGGGCCACCCTGGAAACACCATATATTTT. Its translation: CASSPDRGATGHPGNTIYF. The whole variable domain, filled in from reference TRBV7-9 and TRBJ1-3, reads DTGVSQNPRHKITKRGQNVTFRCDPISEHNRLYWYRQTLGQGPEFLTYFQNEAQLEKSRLLSDRFSAERPKGSFSTLEIQRTEQGDSAMYLCASSPDRGATGHPGNTIYFGEGSWLTVV.

The genes are TRBV3-1 (or the pseudogene TRBV3-2) and TRBJ2-3, with a possible D match to TRBD2 (5 bases). The V end was cut by 6 bases, the J end by 1 base, with 14 bases between. Looked up from germline, CDR1 is LGHDT and CDR2 is YNNKEL (reference sequence). The CDR3 runs to 15 residues. The CDR3 DNA sequence: TGTGCCAGCAGACCGGGGTCGTGGGGCACAGATACGCAGTATTTT. Amino acids: CASRPGSWGTDTQYF.

The chain carries TRBV30 and TRBJ2-1; 10 bases are shared with TRBD2. The CDR3 length is 16 residues. CDR1 and CDR2 (germline): GTSNPN, SVGIG (reference sequence). J was trimmed by 7 bases and V by 4 bases; bases with no gene match: 13. The CDR3 sequence: CAWKLWGGLASNEQFF. The CDR3 DNA reads TGTGCCTGGAAACTTTGGGGGGGACTAGCGTCGAATGAGCAGTTCTTC.

This clone was counted at least ten times. This chain joins TRBV2 and TRBJ2-7, with D unclear. CDR1 is SNHLY and CDR2 is FYNNEI in the germline V gene. V was cut by 7 bases and J by 0 bases, with 10 bases left in between. The CDR3 is 13 amino acids. DNA for the CDR3: TGTGCCAGCAAGGCCAGCCTCTCCTACGAGCAGTACTTC. Amino acid sequence: CASKASLSYEQYF.

The rearrangement joins TRBV19 to TRBJ2-4, with D uncertain. V shed 4 bases and J shed 5 bases, with 9 bases lying between them. Germline CDR1 is LNHDA and CDR2 is SQIVND (reference sequence). This CDR3 is 13 amino acids long. The CDR3 nucleotides are TGTGCCAGTAGTAGGGCGGTCGAAAACATTCAGTACTTC. It translates to CASSRAVENIQYF.

J is TRBJ1-5 and V is TRBV5-3, with D tentatively TRBD1 (5 bases). TRBV5-3 is sorted into the ORF group, with uncertain function. CDR3 size: 15 residues. The V and J ends lost 10 bases and 0 bases respectively, with 17 bases between them. The CDR3 DNA sequence: TGTGCCCTTAGAGGGGATGACCATAGCAATCAGCCCCAGCATTTT. Its protein product is CALRGDDHSNQPQHF.

V gene TRBV30 combines with J gene TRBJ1-2, with D possibly being TRBD1 (6 bases). The CDR3 covers 12 residues. The germline gives CDR1 GTSNPN, CDR2 SVGIG (reference sequence). Trimming pared 8 bases from V and 7 bases from J, leaving 17 bases between. This chain's CDR3 is CARTQGTAGYTF. In nucleotides, the CDR3 is TGTGCCCGGACCCAGGGGACGGCTGGCTACACCTTC.

The chain couples TRBV9 to TRBJ1-2; maybe TRBD1 (5 bases). The CDR3 contains 15 residues. The ends were cut back, 4 bases at V and 5 bases at J, with 18 bases in the middle. In germline, CDR1 is SGDLS, CDR2 YYNGEE. This CDR3 reads CASSPDGGREYGYTF. The CDR3 DNA reads as TGTGCCAGCAGCCCAGATGGGGGGAGGGAATATGGCTACACCTTC.

This clone showed up many times. J is TRBJ1-5 and V is TRBV6-5; D possibly corresponds to TRBD1 (5 bases). Germline lookup yields CDR1 MNHEY and CDR2 SVGAGI. The CDR3 runs 15 residues. The V gene lost 4 bases and the J gene lost 7 bases, with 17 bases spanning the gap. The CDR3 loop reads CASSFTPGPGQPQHF. Here the CDR3 DNA reads TGTGCCAGCAGTTTCACTCCGGGGCCGGGGCAGCCCCAGCATTTT.

The gene calls are TRBV19 and TRBJ2-2; D is perhaps TRBD2 (7 bases). V was clipped by 5 bases and J by 7 bases, with 14 bases between them. This CDR3 comprises 14 residues. The germline CDR1 and CDR2 sequences are LNHDA and SQIVND (reference sequence). The CDR3 DNA reads as TGTGCCAGTAGTTACGCGGGGGCAGGCGGGGAGCTGTTTTTT. This gives the protein CASSYAGAGGELFF. Full variable domain (outside the CDR3, taken from reference TRBV19 and TRBJ2-2): DGGITQSPKYLFRKEGQNVTLSCEQNLNHDAMYWYRQDPGQGLRLIYYSQIVNDFQKGDIAEGYSVSREKKESFPLTVTSAQKNPTAFYLCASSYAGAGGELFFGEGSRLTVL.

V and J are TRBV7-7 and TRBJ2-6, with D uncertain. CDR1 and CDR2 from the germline V gene are SSHAT and FNYEAQ (reference sequence). The CDR3 has 17 residues. This chain's CDR3 is CAVIARYPGSGANVLTF. The DNA of the CDR3 is TGTGCTGTCATCGCCAGATATCCGGGCTCTGGGGCCAACGTCCTGACTTTC.

V gene TRBV19 combines with J gene TRBJ2-2, with D tentatively TRBD2 (6 bases). Germline lookup yields CDR1 LNHDA and CDR2 SQIVND (reference sequence). The CDR3 sequence is 14 residues long. The ends were cut back, 6 bases at V and 4 bases at J, with 12 bases in the middle. CDR3 amino acids: CASRGGDVTGELFF. CDR3 DNA sequence: TGTGCCAGTAGGGGGGGAGACGTCACCGGGGAGCTGTTTTTT. Supplemented by reference TRBV19 and TRBJ2-2, the full variable domain reads DGGITQSPKYLFRKEGQNVTLSCEQNLNHDAMYWYRQDPGQGLRLIYYSQIVNDFQKGDIAEGYSVSREKKESFPLTVTSAQKNPTAFYLCASRGGDVTGELFFGEGSRLTVL.

This clone was detected once. The rearrangement links TRBV10-3 to TRBJ1-1, with 7 bases aligning to TRBD1. Unmatched junction bases numbered 6, after V lost 10 bases and J lost 1 base. The CDR3 has 13 residues. Germline values: CDR1 ENHRY, CDR2 SYGVKD. The CDR3 region is CATGQLRNTEAFF. The CDR3, as DNA: TGTGCCACGGGACAGTTGAGGAACACTGAAGCTTTCTTT.

V is TRBV27 and J is TRBJ2-1; 9 nucleotides agree with TRBD1. J gave up 7 bases and V 3 bases, and 13 bases lay outside the gene matches. The germline CDR1 and CDR2 sequences are MNHEY and SMNVEV (reference sequence). This CDR3 has 17 amino acids. As DNA, the CDR3 is TGTGCCAGCAGTTTTCGGGGACAGGGATTGAGAGGGAATGAGCAGTTCTTC. Its translation: CASSFRGQGLRGNEQFF.

V is TRBV2 and J is TRBJ1-1; D possibly corresponds to TRBD1 (6 bases). CDR1 and CDR2 from the germline V gene are SNHLY and FYNNEI. This CDR3 comprises 14 residues. V was cut by 0 bases and J by 5 bases, with 10 bases left in between. CDR3 DNA sequence: TGTGCCAGCAGTGAAGCAGGGGGAGGAACTGAAGCTTTCTTT. Amino acids: CASSEAGGGTEAFF.

J is TRBJ2-3 and V is TRBV28; 10 positions agree with TRBD2. The CDR3 consists of 14 residues. Trimming took 6 bases from V and 5 from J; bases not matched to a gene: 5. The germline V gene encodes CDR1 MDHEN and CDR2 SYDVKM. In DNA, the CDR3 is TGTGCCAGCAGCGGGCTAGCGGGAGTAGATACGCAGTATTTT. Translation gives CASSGLAGVDTQYF.

The rearrangement links TRBV5-5 to TRBJ1-3; 8 nucleotides align to TRBD1. V was pared by 2 bases and J by 2 bases, with 9 bases of the junction left unmatched. The CDR3 sequence is 17 residues long. CDR1 is SGHKS, CDR2 YYEKEE, per germline (reference sequence). CDR3 coding DNA: TGTGCCAGCAGCTTTTTAGGACAGGGCGGTACTGGAAACACCATATATTTT. It specifies CASSFLGQGGTGNTIYF.

The CDR3 is CASRVGNTIYF. In nucleotides, the CDR3 is TGTGCCAGCAGGGTCGGAAACACCATATATTTT. This chain connects TRBV12-3 or TRBV12-4 to TRBJ1-3, with D unclear. The CDR3 is 11 amino acids. V was trimmed by 6 bases and J by 4 bases, leaving 4 bases between them.

The chain uses TRBV5-4 and TRBJ1-6; 8 bases are shared with TRBD1. Germline V gene lookup returns CDR1 SGHNT and CDR2 YYREEE (reference sequence). The V gene end was trimmed by 3 bases and the J gene end by 10 bases; junction bases not matched to a gene: 6. This CDR3 has 14 residues. CDR3 bases: TGTGCCAGCAGCTCCCGGGACAGGTACTCACCCCTCCACTTT. Translating it yields CASSSRDRYSPLHF.

The chain has TRBV12-3 or TRBV12-4 and TRBJ1-5, with D unresolved. The CDR3 has 12 residues. The ends were cut back, 5 bases at V and 6 bases at J, with 8 bases in the middle. CDR3 amino acids: CASSEIRQPQHF. The CDR3 DNA reads TGTGCCAGCAGTGAAATTCGTCAGCCCCAGCATTTT.

This sequence joins TRBV12-5 and TRBJ1-2, with 8 bases that match TRBD1. This CDR3 is built from 12 residues. J lost 8 bases, V lost 6 bases, and 5 bases had no gene match. The germline V gene encodes CDR1 LGHNT and CDR2 FRNRAP. CDR3: CASGYDRGGYTF. For the CDR3, the DNA is TGTGCTAGTGGGTACGACAGGGGAGGCTACACCTTC. The entire variable domain, with the rest obtained from reference TRBV12-5 and TRBJ1-2, is as follows: DARVTQTPRHKVTEMGQEVTMRCQPILGHNTVFWYRQTMMQGLELLAYFRNRAPLDDSGMPKDRFSAEMPDATLATLKIQPSEPRDSAVYFCASGYDRGGYTFGSGTRLTVV.